This paragraph reports one T cell receptor (beta chain). This entry is derived from a study of blood T cell repertoires in COVID-19. Study-level information: The United States, Italy and Spain provided the acute and convalescent COVID-19 samples.

The CDR3 runs 11 residues. Germline V lookup: CDR1 DFQATT, CDR2 SNEGSKA (reference sequence). V was cut by 6 bases and J by 7 bases, with 12 bases left in between. Authors' data handling: Amplification with reference gene primers provided the estimates of nucleated cell counts. Clones were sequenced by immunoSEQ multiplex PCR, and TCRdb holds only the in-frame ones, with some missing. For V, J and clone size, that table is used; D and trimming come from the DNA. The sample includes about 170,000 clones, 84% of them seen just once. Self-reported history from a screening survey and questionnaire set each donor's cohort. Resolution of symptoms, clearance, or two negative PCRs was present in recovered Cohort 3 donors.

The V call is TRBV20-1, the J call TRBJ1-2, with unresolved D. This clonotype originated in a man in his fifties or sixties who had recovered from COVID-19. Sequencing was carried out using PBMCs or T cells enriched from blood (not recorded which). The CDR3 is CSAQDNRGYTF. CDR3 DNA sequence: TGCAGTGCCCAGGATAACCGTGGCTACACCTTC.